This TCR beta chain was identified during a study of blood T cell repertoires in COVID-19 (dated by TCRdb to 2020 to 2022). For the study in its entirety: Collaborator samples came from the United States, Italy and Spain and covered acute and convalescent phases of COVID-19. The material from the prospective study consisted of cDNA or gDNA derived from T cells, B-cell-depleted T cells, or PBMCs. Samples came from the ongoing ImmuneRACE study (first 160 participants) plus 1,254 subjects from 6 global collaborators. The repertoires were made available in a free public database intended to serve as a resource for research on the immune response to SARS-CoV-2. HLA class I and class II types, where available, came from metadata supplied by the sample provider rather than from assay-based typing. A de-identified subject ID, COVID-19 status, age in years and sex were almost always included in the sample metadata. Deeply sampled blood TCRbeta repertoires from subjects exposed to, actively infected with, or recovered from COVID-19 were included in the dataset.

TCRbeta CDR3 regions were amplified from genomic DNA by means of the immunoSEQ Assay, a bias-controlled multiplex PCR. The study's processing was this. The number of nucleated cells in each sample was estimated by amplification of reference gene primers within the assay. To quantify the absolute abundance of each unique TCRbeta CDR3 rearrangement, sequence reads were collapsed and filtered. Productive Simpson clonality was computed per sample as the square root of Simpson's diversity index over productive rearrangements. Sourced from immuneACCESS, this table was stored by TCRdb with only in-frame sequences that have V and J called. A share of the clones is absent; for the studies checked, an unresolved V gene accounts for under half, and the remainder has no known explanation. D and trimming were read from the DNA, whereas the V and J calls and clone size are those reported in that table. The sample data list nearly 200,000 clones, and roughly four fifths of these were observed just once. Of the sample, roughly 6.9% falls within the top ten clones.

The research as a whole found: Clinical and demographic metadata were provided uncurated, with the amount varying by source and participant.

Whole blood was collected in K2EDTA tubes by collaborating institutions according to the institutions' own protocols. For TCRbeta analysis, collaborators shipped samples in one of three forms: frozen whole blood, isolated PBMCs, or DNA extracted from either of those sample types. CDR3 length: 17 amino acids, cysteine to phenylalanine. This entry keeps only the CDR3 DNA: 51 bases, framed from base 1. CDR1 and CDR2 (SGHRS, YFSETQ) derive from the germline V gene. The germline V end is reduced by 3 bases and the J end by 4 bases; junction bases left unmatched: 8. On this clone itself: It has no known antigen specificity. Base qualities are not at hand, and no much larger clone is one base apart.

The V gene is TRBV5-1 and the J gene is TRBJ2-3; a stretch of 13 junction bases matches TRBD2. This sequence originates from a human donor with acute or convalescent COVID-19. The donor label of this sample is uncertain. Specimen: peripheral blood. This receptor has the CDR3 CASSSGTSGVFADTQYF. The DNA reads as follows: TGCGCCAGCAGCTCCGGGACTAGCGGGGTGTTCGCAGATACGCAGTATTTT.